The T cell receptor beta chain described here comes from a study of OX40 agonist ivuxolimab in advanced cancers. The overall study: Melanoma, hepatocellular carcinoma, head and neck or renal cell cancer occurred in dose-escalation patients.

This clone has a single count. Repertoires were generated with immunoSEQ multiplex PCR, while TCRdb's copy carries only in-frame clones and drops some. Of about 90,000 clones in the sample, roughly 89% were seen once. Germline assignment: CDR1 SGHRS and CDR2 YFSETQ. Trimming at V came to 3 bases and at J to 6 bases, leaving 7 bases not matched to a gene. CDR3 length: 15 residues. The source material was CD4+ or CD8+ T cells sorted from blood, sampled in a trial of the OX40 agonist ivuxolimab. The J gene is TRBJ2-7, the V gene TRBV5-1; TRBD2 matches 12 bases. The clonotype was recovered from an adult with an advanced solid tumor such as melanoma, head and neck, liver or kidney cancer. The CDR3 here is CASSYLAGGPGEQYF. The CDR3 DNA follows: TGCGCCAGCAGCTATCTAGCGGGAGGGCCTGGCGAGCAGTACTTC.